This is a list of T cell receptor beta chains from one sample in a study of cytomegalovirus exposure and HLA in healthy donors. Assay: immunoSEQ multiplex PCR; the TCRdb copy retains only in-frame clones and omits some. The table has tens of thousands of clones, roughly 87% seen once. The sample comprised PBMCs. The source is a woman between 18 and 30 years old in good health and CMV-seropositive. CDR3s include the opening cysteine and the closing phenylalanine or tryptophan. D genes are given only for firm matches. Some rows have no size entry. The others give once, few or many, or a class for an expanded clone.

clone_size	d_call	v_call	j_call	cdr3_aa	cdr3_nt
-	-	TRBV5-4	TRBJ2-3	CASNLVGLIRDTQYF	TGTGCCAGCAACTTGGTCGGGTTAATCAGAGATACGCAGTATTTT
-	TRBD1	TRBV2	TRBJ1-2	CASRHRGGNGKGDNYGYTF	TGTGCCAGCCGTCACAGGGGAGGTAACGGCAAAGGGGATAACTATGGCTACACCTTC
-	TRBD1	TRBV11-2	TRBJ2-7	CASSPRDRVYEQYF	TGTGCCAGCAGCCCCCGGGACAGGGTCTACGAGCAGTACTTC
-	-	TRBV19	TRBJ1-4	CASSIRGGTPSEKLFF	TGTGCCAGTAGTATTAGAGGAGGGACCCCGTCGGAAAAACTGTTTTTT
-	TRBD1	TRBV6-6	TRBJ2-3	CASRTGQVTLTDTQYF	TGTGCCAGCAGAACCGGACAGGTGACACTCACAGATACGCAGTATTTT
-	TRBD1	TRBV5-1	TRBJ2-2	CASSDGQGYTGELFF	TGCGCCAGCAGCGACGGACAGGGTTACACCGGGGAGCTGTTTTTT
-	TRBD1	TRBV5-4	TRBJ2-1	CASSLKTGAASNEQFF	TGTGCCAGCAGCTTGAAGACAGGGGCGGCCAGCAATGAGCAGTTCTTC
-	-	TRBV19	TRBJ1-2	CASSSGQSEYGYTF	TGTGCCAGTAGTTCAGGACAGTCTGAGTATGGCTACACCTTC
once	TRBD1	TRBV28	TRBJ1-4	CASSSGTASEKLFF	TGTGCCAGCAGTTCCGGGACAGCCTCCGAAAAACTGTTTTTT
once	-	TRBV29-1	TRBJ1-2	CSVGEGTGGYTF	TGCAGCGTAGGGGAGGGAACAGGGGGCTACACCTTC
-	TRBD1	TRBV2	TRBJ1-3	CASILQGANTIYF	TGTGCCAGCATTCTTCAGGGGGCGAACACCATATATTTT
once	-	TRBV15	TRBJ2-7	CATSRDLGHEQYF	TGTGCCACCAGCAGAGATTTGGGGCACGAGCAGTACTTC
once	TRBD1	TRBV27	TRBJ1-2	CASSFTSGQGLYGYTF	TGTGCCAGCAGTTTCACCTCCGGACAGGGGCTCTATGGCTACACCTTC
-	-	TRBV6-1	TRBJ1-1	CASSESQLQTKRFF	TGTGCCAGCAGTGAATCCCAATTACAGACTAAGCGGTTCTTT
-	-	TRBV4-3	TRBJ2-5	CASSQEQGYGETQYF	TGCGCCAGCAGCCAAGAACAGGGCTACGGAGAGACCCAGTACTTC
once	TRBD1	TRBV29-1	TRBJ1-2	CSVSGGSGYTF	TGCAGCGTTTCAGGGGGCAGTGGCTACACCTTC
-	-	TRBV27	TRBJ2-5	CASSSPGTGRQETQYF	TGTGCCAGCAGTTCGCCCGGGACGGGGAGGCAAGAGACCCAGTACTTC
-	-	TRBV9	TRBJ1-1	CASSPTADGVTEAFF	TGTGCCAGCAGCCCCACGGCGGACGGGGTCACTGAAGCTTTCTTT
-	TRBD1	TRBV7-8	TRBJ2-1	CASSLAAGGTLYNEQFF	TGTGCCAGCAGCTTAGCGGCAGGGGGAACCCTTTACAATGAGCAGTTCTTC
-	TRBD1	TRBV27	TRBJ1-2	CASSLLTGTANYGYTF	TGTGCCAGCAGTTTATTGACAGGGACAGCTAACTATGGCTACACCTTC
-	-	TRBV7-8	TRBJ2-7	CASSLTDGEYEQYF	TGTGCCAGCAGCTTAACCGATGGAGAGTACGAGCAGTACTTC
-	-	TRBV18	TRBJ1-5	CASSPQKLGQRVHQPQHF	TGTGCCAGCTCACCTCAAAAGCTCGGACAGAGAGTTCATCAGCCCCAGCATTTT
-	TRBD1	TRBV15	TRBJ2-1	CATSRVDRGLSYNEQFF	TGTGCCACCAGCAGGGTGGACAGGGGCCTTTCCTACAATGAGCAGTTCTTC
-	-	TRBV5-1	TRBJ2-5	CASSTGGQETQYF	TGCGCCAGCAGCACTGGAGGGCAAGAGACCCAGTACTTC
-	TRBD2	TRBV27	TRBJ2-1	CASSLRLAGSHNEQFF	TGTGCCAGCAGTCTCCGACTAGCGGGGTCGCACAATGAGCAGTTCTTC
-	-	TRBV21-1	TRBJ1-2	CASSCRTGPNYGYTF	TGTGCCAGCAGCTGCCGGACAGGGCCGAACTATGGCTACACCTTC
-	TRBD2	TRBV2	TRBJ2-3	CASSLRLAGGRDTQYF	TGTGCCAGCAGCCTAAGACTAGCGGGGGGCAGAGATACGCAGTATTTT
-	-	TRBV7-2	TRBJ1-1	CASSFIGALNTEAFF	TGTGCCAGCAGCTTTATAGGGGCTTTAAACACTGAAGCTTTCTTT
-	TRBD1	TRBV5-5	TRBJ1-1	CASRLGQMNTEAFF	TGTGCCAGCAGGCTGGGACAGATGAACACTGAAGCTTTCTTT
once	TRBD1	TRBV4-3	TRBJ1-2	CASSQGQGLGGYTF	TGCGCCAGCAGCCAAGGACAGGGGTTGGGAGGCTACACCTTC
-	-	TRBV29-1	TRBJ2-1	CSGEIIDEQFF	TGCAGCGGTGAAATTATCGATGAGCAGTTCTTC
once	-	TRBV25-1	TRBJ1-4	CASRETGLSGGEKLFF	TGTGCCAGCAGAGAAACAGGGCTTTCAGGAGGAGAAAAACTGTTTTTT
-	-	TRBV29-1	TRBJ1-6	CSVEDAGGNSPLHF	TGCAGCGTTGAGGACGCGGGGGGAAATTCACCCCTCCACTTT
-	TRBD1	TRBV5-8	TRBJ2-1	CASSLGTGRQYNEQFF	TGTGCCAGCAGCTTGGGGACAGGACGACAGTACAATGAGCAGTTCTTC
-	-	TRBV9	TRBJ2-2	CASSVEGMGGELFF	TGTGCCAGCAGCGTCGAGGGTATGGGTGGGGAGCTGTTTTTT
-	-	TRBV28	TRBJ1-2	CATESDYGYTF	TGTGCCACCGAGTCGGACTATGGCTACACCTTC
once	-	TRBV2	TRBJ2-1	CASSVPRGGVNNEQFF	TGTGCCAGCAGTGTTCCTAGGGGGGGCGTCAACAATGAGCAGTTCTTC
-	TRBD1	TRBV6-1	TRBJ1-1	CASNRDRGLTEAFF	TGTGCCAGCAATCGGGACAGGGGGCTGACTGAAGCTTTCTTT
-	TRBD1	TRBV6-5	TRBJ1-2	CASSRQGDGYTF	TGTGCCAGCAGCAGACAGGGGGACGGCTACACCTTC
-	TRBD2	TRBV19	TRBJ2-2	CASSMGLAGTGELFF	TGTGCCAGTAGTATGGGGCTAGCGGGGACCGGGGAGCTGTTTTTT
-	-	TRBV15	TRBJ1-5	CATSRGQGHQPQHF	TGTGCCACCAGCAGAGGGCAGGGCCACCAGCCCCAGCATTTT
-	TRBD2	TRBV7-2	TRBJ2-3	CASRGGTSSDTQYF	TGTGCCAGCAGGGGGGGGACTAGCTCAGATACGCAGTATTTT
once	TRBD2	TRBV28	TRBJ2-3	CASRLGGLAGGDTQYF	TGTGCCAGCAGGTTGGGCGGCCTAGCGGGGGGAGATACGCAGTATTTT
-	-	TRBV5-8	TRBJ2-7	CASSSTASSYEQYF	TGTGCCAGCAGCAGTACAGCCAGCTCCTACGAGCAGTACTTC
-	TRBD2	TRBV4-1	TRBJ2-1	CASSQGGLAGGSSYNEQFF	TGCGCCAGCAGCCAAGGGGGACTAGCGGGGGGAAGCTCCTACAATGAGCAGTTCTTC
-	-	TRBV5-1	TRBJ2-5	CASSLGQGKETQYF	TGCGCCAGCAGCTTGGGGCAGGGGAAAGAGACCCAGTACTTC
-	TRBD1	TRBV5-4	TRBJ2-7	CASSPGQGDEQYF	TGTGCCAGCAGCCCGGGACAGGGGGACGAGCAGTACTTC
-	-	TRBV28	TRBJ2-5	CASSLRRDAQETQYF	TGTGCCAGCAGTTTACGACGGGATGCACAAGAGACCCAGTACTTC
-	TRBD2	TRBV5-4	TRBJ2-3	CASSPRGGLAGPGDTQYF	TGTGCCAGCAGCCCGCGAGGGGGACTAGCGGGGCCGGGAGATACGCAGTATTTT
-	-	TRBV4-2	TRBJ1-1	CASSLSVNTEAFF	TGTGCCAGCAGCCTCAGTGTTAACACTGAAGCTTTCTTT
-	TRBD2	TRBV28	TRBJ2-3	CASSSAGANTDTQYF	TGTGCCAGCAGTTCAGCGGGGGCCAACACAGATACGCAGTATTTT
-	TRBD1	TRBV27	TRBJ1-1	CASSPTQGFTEAFF	TGTGCCAGCAGTCCCACACAGGGGTTCACTGAAGCTTTCTTT
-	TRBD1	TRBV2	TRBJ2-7	CASSEEGTGGSNEQYF	TGTGCCAGCAGTGAAGAGGGGACAGGGGGATCTAACGAGCAGTACTTC
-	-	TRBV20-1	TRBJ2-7	CSARYTTQQYF	TGCAGTGCTAGATATACTACGCAGCAGTACTTC
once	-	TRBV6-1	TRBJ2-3	CASSLRFLTDTQYF	TGTGCCAGCAGTTTGCGCTTCCTCACAGATACGCAGTATTTT